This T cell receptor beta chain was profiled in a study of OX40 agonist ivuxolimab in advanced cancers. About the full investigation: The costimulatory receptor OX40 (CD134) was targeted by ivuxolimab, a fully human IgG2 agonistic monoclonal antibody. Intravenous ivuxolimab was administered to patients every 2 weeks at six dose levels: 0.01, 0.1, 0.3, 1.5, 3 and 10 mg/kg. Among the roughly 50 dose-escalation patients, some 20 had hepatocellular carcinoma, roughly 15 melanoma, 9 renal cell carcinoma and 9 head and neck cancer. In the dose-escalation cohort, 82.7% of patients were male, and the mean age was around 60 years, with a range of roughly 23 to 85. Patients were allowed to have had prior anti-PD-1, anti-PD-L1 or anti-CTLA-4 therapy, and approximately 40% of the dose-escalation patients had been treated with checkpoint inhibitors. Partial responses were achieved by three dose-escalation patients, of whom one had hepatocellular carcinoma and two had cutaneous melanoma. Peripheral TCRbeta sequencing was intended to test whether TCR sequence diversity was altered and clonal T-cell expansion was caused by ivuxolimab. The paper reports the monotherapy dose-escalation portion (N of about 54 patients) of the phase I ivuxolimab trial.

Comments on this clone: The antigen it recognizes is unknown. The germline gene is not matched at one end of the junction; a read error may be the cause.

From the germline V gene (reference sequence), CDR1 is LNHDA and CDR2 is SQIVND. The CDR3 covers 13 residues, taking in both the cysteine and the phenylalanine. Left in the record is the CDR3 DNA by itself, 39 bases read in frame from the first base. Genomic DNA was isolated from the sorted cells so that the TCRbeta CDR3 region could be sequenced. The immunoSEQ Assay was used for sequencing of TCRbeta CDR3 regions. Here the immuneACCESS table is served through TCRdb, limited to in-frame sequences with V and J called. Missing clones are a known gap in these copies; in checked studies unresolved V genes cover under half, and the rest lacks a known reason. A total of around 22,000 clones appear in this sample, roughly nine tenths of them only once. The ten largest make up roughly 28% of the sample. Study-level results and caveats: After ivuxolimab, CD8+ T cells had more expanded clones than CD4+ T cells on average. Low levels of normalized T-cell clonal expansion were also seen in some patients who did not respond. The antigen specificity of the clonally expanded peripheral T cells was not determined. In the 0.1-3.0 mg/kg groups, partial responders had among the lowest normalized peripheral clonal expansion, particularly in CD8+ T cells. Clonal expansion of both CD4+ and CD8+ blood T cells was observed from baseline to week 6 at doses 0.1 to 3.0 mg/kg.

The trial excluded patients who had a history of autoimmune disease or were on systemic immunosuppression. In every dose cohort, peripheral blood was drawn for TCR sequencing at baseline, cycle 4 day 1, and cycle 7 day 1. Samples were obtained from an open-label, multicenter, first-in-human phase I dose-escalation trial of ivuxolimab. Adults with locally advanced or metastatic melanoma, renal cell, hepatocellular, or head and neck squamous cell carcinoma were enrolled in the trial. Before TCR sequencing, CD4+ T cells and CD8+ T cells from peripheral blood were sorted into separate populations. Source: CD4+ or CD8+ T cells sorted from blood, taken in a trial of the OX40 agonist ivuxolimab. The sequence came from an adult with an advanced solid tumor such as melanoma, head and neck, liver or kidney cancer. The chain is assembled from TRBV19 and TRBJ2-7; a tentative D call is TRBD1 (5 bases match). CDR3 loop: CVSSIGHSYEQYF. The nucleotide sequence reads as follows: TGTGTCAGTAGTATTGGACACTCCTACGAGCAGTACTTC. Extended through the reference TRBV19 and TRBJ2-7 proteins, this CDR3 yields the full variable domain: DGGITQSPKYLFRKEGQNVTLSCEQNLNHDAMYWYRQDPGQGLRLIYYSQIVNDFQKGDIAEGYSVSREKKESFPLTVTSAQKNPTAFYLCVSSIGHSYEQYFGPGTRLTVT.